This T cell receptor beta chain was sequenced for a study of regulatory T cells in long-lasting Graves disease. Building the TCR beta libraries relied on iRepertoire HTBI primers, and CDR3 regions underwent Arm-PCR. MiXCR was run by TCRdb on the multiplex PCR reads, yielding one entry per CDR3 protein. Among under 700,000 distinct CDR3 sequences listed, roughly a sixth were seen once. The time point: newly diagnosed GD, antithyroid drugs for less than 3 months. Following extraction of RNA from PBMCs, that RNA was used to make the TCR library. The V and J ends lost 6 bases and 3 bases respectively, with 18 bases between them. The CDR3 spans 14 residues. Germline V gene data show CDR1 as DFQATT and CDR2 as SNEGSKA (reference sequence). This clonotype was counted ten times or more. The data were also submitted as part of a second study, on T cells in Graves' hyperthyroidism and ophthalmopathy.

The sample here was peripheral blood mononuclear cells (PBMCs), taken at new diagnosis, from a patient treated with antithyroid drugs. This chain uses TRBV20-1 with TRBJ2-7, with D tentatively TRBD2 (6 bases). The sequence was obtained from a woman aged 40 to 65 with Graves disease. CDR3 amino acids: CSALDGGVVYEQYF. The CDR3 DNA follows: TGCAGTGCCTTAGACGGAGGGGTTGTCTACGAGCAGTACTTC.